The 11 T cell receptor beta chains below all came from one sample that was sequenced in a study of shared clonotypes between healthy human individuals. Measured with immunoSEQ multiplex PCR; TCRdb has only the in-frame clones, and not every one. The table lists some 510,000 clones, 79% of them singletons. Material for sequencing was PBMCs. The receptor source for this set is a woman aged 40 to 55 in good health. Some clones in this sample may be carry-over from other donors' samples.

For this clone: Other DNA sequences within the sample encode an identical CDR3. The chain uses TRBV9 and TRBJ2-1; 12 bases match TRBD2. Germline V gives CDR1 SGDLS, CDR2 YYNGEE. The CDR3 is made up of 18 amino acids. With 0 bases clipped from V and 0 bases from J, the junction kept 4 bases outside the gene matches. The CDR3 loop reads CASSVGLAGGSSYNEQFF. The CDR3 nucleotides read TGTGCCAGCAGCGTAGGCCTAGCGGGAGGGAGCTCCTACAATGAGCAGTTCTTC.

This chain connects TRBV28 to TRBJ1-2; 8 bases fit TRBD1. The CDR3 length is 13 residues. CDR1 is MDHEN and CDR2 is SYDVKM in the germline V gene. Germline trimming cut 5 bases from V and 7 bases from J; bases unmatched to any gene: 6. The CDR3 DNA follows: TGTGCCAGCAGTACCACGACAGGGGTTGGCTACACCTTC. Amino acid sequence: CASSTTTGVGYTF.

J is TRBJ1-1 and V is TRBV2; tentative D call: TRBD1 (5 bases). CDR1 and CDR2 from the germline V gene are SNHLY and FYNNEI. The CDR3 totals 13 residues. Trimming took off 7 bases at V and 4 bases at J, with 13 bases between the two ends. Written as DNA, the CDR3 is TGTGCCAGCAATCAGGGCATTAGCACTGAAGCTTTCTTT. Protein: CASNQGISTEAFF.

The rearrangement links TRBV25-1 to TRBJ2-5; no definite D call. The end of the DNA aligns better with TRBJ2-7, so the J call may be wrong. The CDR3 is 16 amino acids. Germline CDR1 MGHDK, CDR2 SYGVNS. CDR3 amino acids: CASSDKLSRFGYEQYF. The CDR3 DNA reads as TGTGCCAGCAGTGACAAACTAAGCCGGTTTGGGTACGAGCAGTACTTC.

J is TRBJ2-2 and V is TRBV5-1, with D perhaps matching TRBD1 (5 bases). V dropped 3 bases and J dropped 4 bases, with 13 bases sitting between them. Germline values: CDR1 SGHRS, CDR2 YFSETQ. The CDR3 contains 15 residues. The CDR3 loop reads CASSSQDPTTGELFF. The CDR3 coding sequence is TGCGCCAGCAGCTCACAGGACCCAACCACCGGGGAGCTGTTTTTT.

This CDR3 reads CAWSKGMGEQYF. As DNA, the CDR3 is TGTGCCTGGTCTAAGGGGATGGGCGAGCAGTACTTC. The chain uses TRBV30 and TRBJ2-7; TRBD1 might be the D (5 bases). V lost 5 bases, J lost 6 bases, and 14 bases lay in between. The CDR3 is 12 amino acids. The germline CDR1 and CDR2 sequences are GTSNPN and SVGIG (reference sequence).

V is TRBV30 and J is TRBJ1-1; TRBD1 might be the D (6 bases). The germline V gene encodes CDR1 GTSNPN and CDR2 SVGIG (reference sequence). The CDR3 contains 12 residues. V gave up 4 bases and J gave up 11 bases, with 17 bases separating them. The CDR3 DNA is TGTGCCTGGACCTCCTGGGGGGGGCGGGCTTTCTTT. This encodes CAWTSWGGRAFF.

This chain uses TRBV5-1 with TRBJ2-3; 8 bases line up with TRBD2. The CDR3 sequence is 21 residues long. Germline V gene sequence: CDR1 SGHRS, CDR2 YFSETQ. V shed 0 bases, J shed 2 bases, and the junction held 20 bases outside the gene matches. The CDR3 bases are TGCGCCAGCAGCTTGGGGGGAATTAGCGGGACCGTCCTCCAATCCACAGATACGCAGTATTTT. It encodes CASSLGGISGTVLQSTDTQYF.

This clone was seen once. This rearrangement joins TRBV6-6 to TRBJ2-7, with TRBD2 matching 8 bases. The CDR3 is 15 residues long. Germline V lookup: CDR1 MNHNY, CDR2 SVGAGI (reference sequence). The V gene end was trimmed by 0 bases and the J gene end by 2 bases; junction bases not matched to a gene: 3. For the CDR3, the DNA is TGTGCCAGCAGTTACTCAAGCGGGGGAACCTACGAGCAGTACTTC. It specifies CASSYSSGGTYEQYF.

This clone turned up a few times. The gene calls are TRBV28 and TRBJ2-3, with TRBD2 identical over 14 bases. Germline trimming cut 3 bases from V and 3 bases from J; bases unmatched to any gene: 14. The CDR3 loop spans 20 amino acids. Germline CDR1 is MDHEN and CDR2 is SYDVKM. CDR3 nucleotide sequence: TGTGCCAGCAGTTTCCCCTTAGGACTAGCGGGAGGTAGTGGGACAGATACGCAGTATTTT. The encoded protein is CASSFPLGLAGGSGTDTQYF.

About this clone itself: The junction does not match germline at one end; this may be a read error. V usage is TRBV11-1 and J usage is TRBJ2-3, with TRBD1 matching 9 bases. Germline CDR1 SGHAT, CDR2 FQDESV (reference sequence). CDR3 length equals 14 residues. CDR3 amino acids: CASSLDPRDRAQCF. The CDR3 nucleotides are TGTGCCAGCAGCTTAGATCCCCGGGACAGGGCCCAGTGTTTT.